The 6 T cell receptor beta chains reported below all come from one sample, sequenced in a study of blood T cell repertoires in COVID-19. Measured with immunoSEQ multiplex PCR; TCRdb has only the in-frame clones, and not every one. The sample carries some 20,000 clones, 87% recorded once. Sequenced material: peripheral blood. The receptor set was obtained from a human donor in a cohort sampled during active COVID-19. The donor label of this sample is uncertain.

The chain has TRBV30 and TRBJ1-5; D gene unclear. The CDR3 is 13 amino acids. Trimming cost V 2 bases and J 3 bases, with 8 bases left between them. Looked up from germline, CDR1 is GTSNPN and CDR2 is SVGIG (reference sequence). As DNA, the CDR3 is TGTGCCTGGAGTCCAACACCCAATCAGCCCCAGCATTTT. It yields the protein CAWSPTPNQPQHF.

The rearrangement links TRBV6-5 to TRBJ1-1; unclear D gene. V was shortened by 5 bases and J by 0 bases, with 13 bases between the two germline ends. Germline V gene lookup returns CDR1 MNHEY and CDR2 SVGAGI. The CDR3 contains 15 residues. The CDR3, as DNA: TGTGCCAGCAGTCCCCGGGGTTTTTTGAACACTGAAGCTTTCTTT. Its translation: CASSPRGFLNTEAFF.

This chain links TRBV10-3 with TRBJ2-7; D is perhaps TRBD1 (6 bases). From germline, CDR1 is ENHRY and CDR2 SYGVKD. Trimming removed 0 bases from V and 4 bases from J, with 10 bases in between. The CDR3 is 14 residues long. CDR3 sequence: CAISESQGLYEQYF. The CDR3 DNA sequence: TGTGCCATCAGTGAGTCTCAGGGGTTGTACGAGCAGTACTTC.

The rearrangement joins TRBV29-1 to TRBJ1-4, with unresolved D. V gave up 3 bases and J gave up 11 bases, with 13 bases separating them. The CDR3 spans 12 residues. CDR1 and CDR2 from the germline V gene are SQVTM and ANQGSEA. The CDR3 loop reads CSVDLGTRKLFF. CDR3 nucleotide sequence: TGCAGCGTTGATCTCGGTACGCGGAAACTGTTTTTT.

The rearrangement joins TRBV7-8 to TRBJ2-7, with D unresolved. V was shortened by 5 bases and J by 0 bases, with 17 bases between the two germline ends. The CDR3 runs 16 residues. The germline CDR1 and CDR2 sequences are SGHVS and FQNEAQ. The CDR3, as DNA: TGTGCCAGCAGCGCCATCCACCTTAGAGGCTCCTACGAGCAGTACTTC. Translated, it gives CASSAIHLRGSYEQYF.

The chain has TRBV27 and TRBJ2-1; TRBD2 aligns across 7 bases. Germline assignment: CDR1 MNHEY and CDR2 SMNVEV (reference sequence). The CDR3 consists of 15 residues. J lost 12 bases, V lost 4 bases, and 15 bases had no gene match. CDR3 protein: CASSSIDSRGIGQFF. The CDR3 DNA sequence: TGTGCCAGCAGTTCAATCGACTCGCGGGGGATCGGGCAGTTCTTC.